The source of this T cell receptor beta chain is a study of cytomegalovirus exposure and HLA in healthy donors. PCR used 60 Vbeta primers and 13 Jbeta primers. Only in-frame clones appear in the TCRdb table, and some are missing; sequencing was by immunoSEQ multiplex PCR. Of 200,000 to 250,000 clones detected, approximately 87% appear once; the ten largest clones hold 1.3%. V was shortened by 0 bases and J by 8 bases, with 10 bases between the two germline ends. This CDR3 spans 12 amino acids. CDR1 and CDR2 from the germline V gene are GTSNPN and SVGIG (reference sequence). The sequencing sample was made of PBMCs. V and J are TRBV30 and TRBJ1-2; D possibly corresponds to TRBD1 (5 bases). This sequence originates from a human donor in good health. DNA of the CDR3: TGTGCCTGGAGTGTACTTCAGGGCGGCTACACCTTC. The encoded protein is CAWSVLQGGYTF.